A single sample is the source of the 29 T cell receptor beta chains below, sequenced in a study of vaccination effects on CD4 cells after COVID-19. CD4+ T cell isolation took place after about 11 days of culture. Each participant received a vaccine that was either BNT162b2 or mRNA-1273, given as two doses. Profiled with immunoSEQ multiplex PCR; TCRdb holds only in-frame clones, not every one. The sample lists about 40,000 clones; 65% to 75% were seen once. Their recognized antigens are unknown. Source: CD4+ T cells from PBMCs cultured without peptide, taken after COVID-19 vaccination. These receptors all come from a human donor who received a COVID-19 vaccine.

The V and J genes are TRBV18 and TRBJ2-5; D is uncertain. Germline V gene sequence: CDR1 KGHSH, CDR2 LQKENI. Trimming took 3 bases from V and 4 from J, leaving 12 bases between them. This CDR3 is 14 amino acids long. The CDR3 loop is CASSPPARAETQYF. The CDR3 nucleotides read TGTGCCAGCTCACCGCCTGCTAGGGCAGAGACCCAGTACTTC. The full variable domain, with the rest looked up from reference TRBV18 and TRBJ2-5, is NAGVMQNPRHLVRRRGQEARLRCSPMKGHSHVYWYRQLPEEGLKFMVYLQKENIIDESGMPKERFSAEFPKEGPSILRIQQVVRGDSAAYFCASSPPARAETQYFGPGTRLLVL.

This clone was observed a single time. V is TRBV20-1 and J is TRBJ2-3; 11 nucleotides match TRBD2. With 3 bases clipped from V and 1 base from J, the junction kept 3 bases outside the gene matches. CDR3 length: 15 residues. Germline lookup yields CDR1 DFQATT and CDR2 SNEGSKA (reference sequence). The CDR3 bases are TGCAGTGCTAGTAGCGGGGGGGCGGGCACAGATACGCAGTATTTT. Protein: CSASSGGAGTDTQYF.

In DNA, the CDR3 is TGCGCCAGCAGCTTTGGGGGTACCAATACGCAGTATTTT. This encodes CASSFGGTNTQYF. The J gene is TRBJ2-3, the V gene TRBV5-1; the D gene could be TRBD1 or TRBD2 (5 bases each). The CDR3 is made up of 13 amino acids. The ends were cut back, 2 bases at V and 7 bases at J, with 11 bases in the middle. Germline assignment: CDR1 SGHRS and CDR2 YFSETQ.

V gene TRBV7-6 combines with J gene TRBJ2-7; possible D gene TRBD1, 6 bases. The germline V gene has CDR1 SGHVS and CDR2 FNYEAQ. This CDR3 contains 16 residues. V lost 1 base to trimming and J lost 1 base, with 14 bases between them. CDR3 in amino acids: CASSLESQGPSYEQYF. The CDR3 DNA follows: TGTGCCAGCAGCTTAGAGTCGCAGGGGCCTTCCTACGAGCAGTACTTC.

The chain employs TRBV9 and TRBJ2-1, with TRBD1 matching over 10 bases. CDR3 length equals 14 residues. V lost 3 bases, J lost 9 bases, and 6 bases stayed unmatched. Germline assignment: CDR1 SGDLS and CDR2 YYNGEE. Here the CDR3 DNA reads TGTGCCAGCAGCGGGTTGACAGGGGGCGGTGAGCAGTTCTTC. It translates to CASSGLTGGGEQFF.

This chain connects TRBV3-1 (or the pseudogene TRBV3-2) to TRBJ1-1; TRBD1 matches at 10 bases. Germline lookup yields CDR1 LGHDT and CDR2 YNNKEL (reference sequence). The CDR3 is made up of 18 amino acids. V dropped 4 bases and J dropped 0; count of bases not matched to a gene: 11. CDR3 in amino acids: CASSPQLVGQGMNTEAFF. The CDR3 DNA sequence: TGTGCCAGCAGCCCCCAACTCGTGGGACAGGGGATGAACACTGAAGCTTTCTTT.

The chain has TRBV7-9 and TRBJ2-7; either TRBD1 or TRBD2 may fit D (5 bases each). The V and J ends lost 0 bases and 3 bases respectively, with 15 bases between them. The germline V gene has CDR1 SEHNR and CDR2 FQNEAQ (reference sequence). The CDR3 runs to 16 residues. The CDR3 loop is CASSLAGPGPSYEQYF. DNA for the CDR3: TGTGCCAGCAGCTTAGCAGGACCGGGACCGAGCTACGAGCAGTACTTC.

J is TRBJ1-1 and V is TRBV12-3 or TRBV12-4; TRBD1 aligns across 8 bases. The CDR3 totals 13 residues. Trimming removed 7 bases from V and 3 bases from J; junction bases left unmatched: 4. CDR3 in amino acids: CASTLDRDTEAFF. CDR3 sequence (DNA): TGTGCCAGCACCCTGGACAGGGACACTGAAGCTTTCTTT.

V is TRBV7-2 and J is TRBJ2-1; unclear D gene. In germline, CDR1 is SGHTA, CDR2 FQGNSA. This CDR3 region has 16 residues. The V and J ends lost 0 bases and 0 bases respectively, with 9 bases between them. The CDR3 DNA reads as TGTGCCAGCAGCTTAGCGGGCACCCGCTCCTACAATGAGCAGTTCTTC. This translates into CASSLAGTRSYNEQFF.

The rearrangement uses TRBV6-4 and TRBJ1-1; no firm D call. The germline V and J ends were trimmed by 3 bases and 4 bases, with 9 bases remaining between them. Germline CDR1 is MRHNA and CDR2 is SNTAGT. The CDR3 spans 13 residues. The CDR3 here is CASSEAGSTEAFF. The CDR3 nucleotides read TGTGCCAGCAGTGAGGCGGGAAGCACTGAAGCTTTCTTT.

The chain recombines TRBV5-1 with TRBJ2-1; TRBD1 agrees at 11 bases. Trimming cost V 4 bases and J 1 base; bases outside gene matches: 4. Germline CDR1 and CDR2: SGHRS and YFSETQ. This CDR3 region has 16 residues. The CDR3 here is CASSKGTGGSYNEQFF. CDR3 in DNA: TGCGCCAGCAGCAAAGGGACAGGGGGTTCCTACAATGAGCAGTTCTTC.

J is TRBJ2-5 and V is TRBV5-1; 9 nucleotides line up with TRBD1. V lost 4 bases, J lost 5 bases, and 6 bases stayed unmatched. The CDR3 extends over 14 amino acids. In germline, CDR1 is SGHRS, CDR2 YFSETQ. The CDR3, as DNA: TGCGCCAGCAGCGTCCGGGACAGGGATGAGACCCAGTACTTC. Amino acids: CASSVRDRDETQYF.

The rearrangement uses TRBV7-8 and TRBJ1-1; 10 nucleotides match TRBD1. The CDR3 covers 15 residues. J was trimmed by 5 bases and V by 5 bases; bases with no gene match: 8. The germline CDR1 and CDR2 sequences are SGHVS and FQNEAQ. CDR3 sequence: CASSTRTGGGTEAFF. The CDR3 bases are TGTGCCAGCAGCACACGGACAGGGGGAGGGACTGAAGCTTTCTTT.

CDR3 nucleotide sequence: TGTGCCAGCAGTTATCTACTAGCGGGGGGCTACGAGCAGTACTTC. Protein product: CASSYLLAGGYEQYF. The rearrangement uses TRBV27 and TRBJ2-7; 12 nucleotides align to TRBD2. The CDR3 totals 15 residues. The germline gives CDR1 MNHEY, CDR2 SMNVEV (reference sequence). With V trimmed by 4 bases and J by 3 bases, 4 bases remained unmatched.

This clone was counted between two and nine times. J is TRBJ2-7 and V is TRBV9; D uncertain. CDR3 length: 12 amino acids. The ends were cut back, 5 bases at V and 3 bases at J, with 9 bases in the middle. Germline V gene sequence: CDR1 SGDLS, CDR2 YYNGEE. The CDR3 region is CASRGSFYEQYF. The CDR3 bases are TGTGCCAGCAGGGGATCCTTCTACGAGCAGTACTTC.

The chain carries TRBV29-1 and TRBJ2-5; TRBD2 matches at 11 bases. Germline CDR1 and CDR2: SQVTM and ANQGSEA. The V segment lost 6 bases and the J segment 0 bases; nucleotides outside the gene matches: 6. The CDR3 loop spans 15 amino acids. CDR3 loop: CSVLAGGLYQETQYF. In DNA form, the CDR3 reads TGCAGCGTCCTAGCGGGGGGCCTGTACCAAGAGACCCAGTACTTC.

This sequence joins TRBV2 and TRBJ2-7; 7 nucleotides align to TRBD2. This CDR3 is built from 13 residues. Germline V lookup: CDR1 SNHLY, CDR2 FYNNEI. With V trimmed by 5 bases and J by 7 bases, 8 bases remained unmatched. Written as DNA, the CDR3 is TGTGCCAGCAGTCAAGGGGAGGGGAGAGAGCAGTACTTC. As protein: CASSQGEGREQYF.

The CDR3 region has the DNA TGCGCCAGCAGCCAAAATCCTCAGGGCAATCATCAGCCCCAGCATTTT. It yields the protein CASSQNPQGNHQPQHF. The chain combines TRBV4-1 with TRBJ1-5, with D possibly being TRBD1 (5 bases). The V gene's germline CDR1 is MGHRA and CDR2 YSYEKL. V dropped 2 bases and J dropped 5 bases, with 16 bases sitting between them. The CDR3 covers 16 residues.

The chain couples TRBV13 to TRBJ2-3; maybe TRBD2 (5 bases). Germline CDR1 reads PRHDT; CDR2 reads FYEKMQ (reference sequence). V dropped 4 bases and J dropped 13 bases, with 12 bases sitting between them. The CDR3 length is 11 residues. The CDR3 loop reads CASSSGETKYF. The CDR3 bases are TGTGCCAGCAGCTCCGGGGAAACCAAGTATTTT.

The chain is built from TRBV3-1 (or the pseudogene TRBV3-2) and TRBJ2-2; TRBD1 agrees at 9 bases. This CDR3 contains 16 residues. Germline V gene data show CDR1 as LGHDT and CDR2 as YNNKEL (reference sequence). V lost 3 bases and J lost 6; bases outside the gene matches: 8. CDR3 nucleotides: TGTGCCAGCAGCCAGAATACAGGGGGCGTCGCCGGGGAGCTGTTTTTT. This encodes CASSQNTGGVAGELFF.

V usage is TRBV6-1 and J usage is TRBJ1-2, with unresolved D. V was pared by 1 base and J by 4 bases, with 10 bases between. CDR1 is MNHNS and CDR2 is SASEGT in the germline V gene. CDR3 length equals 14 residues. The CDR3 DNA sequence: TGTGCCAGCAGTGAAGGGGCCGGACTCTATGGCTACACCTTC. Translating gives CASSEGAGLYGYTF.

This clone has more than one count but fewer than ten. The V and J genes are TRBV5-1 and TRBJ2-1; D is possibly TRBD2 (5 bases). Trimming took 8 bases from V and 0 from J, leaving 9 bases between them. Germline V gives CDR1 SGHRS, CDR2 YFSETQ. The CDR3 has 13 amino acids. The CDR3 bases are TGCGCCAGTGGACTTGGCTCCTACAATGAGCAGTTCTTC. Translating it yields CASGLGSYNEQFF.

This clone came up a few times. This chain connects TRBV7-2 to TRBJ1-5; D might be TRBD1 (6 bases). Per germline, CDR1 SGHTA and CDR2 FQGNSA. This CDR3 is 16 amino acids long. The germline V and J ends were trimmed by 2 bases and 6 bases, with 17 bases remaining between them. CDR3 DNA: TGTGCCAGCAGCTTAATGGGGGGCGTCCGCAGTCAGCCCCAGCATTTT. The encoded protein is CASSLMGGVRSQPQHF.

The rearrangement uses TRBV6-5 and TRBJ1-1, with unresolved D. The V end was cut by 4 bases, the J end by 3 bases, with 9 bases between. The CDR3 length is 13 residues. Per the germline V gene, CDR1 is MNHEY and CDR2 is SVGAGI. CDR3 protein: CASSSQEYTEAFF. CDR3 coding DNA: TGTGCCAGCAGTTCCCAGGAATACACTGAAGCTTTCTTT.

In this sample, this clone turned up once. The chain combines TRBV19 with TRBJ2-2; D is perhaps TRBD1 (7 bases). Looked up from germline, CDR1 is LNHDA and CDR2 is SQIVND (reference sequence). Trimming took off 5 bases at V and 4 bases at J, with 14 bases between the two ends. This CDR3 region has 15 residues. Here the CDR3 DNA reads TGTGCCAGTAGTTTATCAGGGGGGACCACCGGGGAGCTGTTTTTT. Translated, it gives CASSLSGGTTGELFF.

The gene calls are TRBV6-1 and TRBJ1-2, with 7 bases aligning to TRBD1. The CDR3 is made up of 15 amino acids. J gave up 4 bases and V 0 bases, and 5 bases lay outside the gene matches. The germline CDR1 and CDR2 sequences are MNHNS and SASEGT. Here the CDR3 DNA reads TGTGCCAGCAGTGAAGCGCTCCCAGGGGGCTATGGCTACACCTTC. Translating gives CASSEALPGGYGYTF.

In this sample, this clone turned up a few times. The chain joins TRBV12-5 to TRBJ2-3, with D maybe TRBD1 (6 bases). Trimming stripped 6 bases from V and 3 bases from J, with 13 bases between. The CDR3 has 14 amino acids. Looked up from germline, CDR1 is LGHNT and CDR2 is FRNRAP. The CDR3 protein is CASGAGARTDTQYF. The CDR3 DNA sequence: TGTGCTAGTGGGGCAGGGGCTAGGACAGATACGCAGTATTTT.

This chain's CDR3 is CASSLTGLDEQFF. For the CDR3, the DNA is TGTGCCAGCAGCTTAACAGGGCTAGATGAGCAGTTCTTC. The chain has TRBV9 and TRBJ2-1, with D possibly TRBD1 on 6 matching bases. This CDR3 has 13 residues. The germline V gene has CDR1 SGDLS and CDR2 YYNGEE. V was trimmed by 4 bases and J by 8 bases, leaving 13 bases between them.

The chain employs TRBV11-2 and TRBJ2-1, with 10 bases fitting TRBD2. The J segment lost 2 bases and the V segment lost 0 bases, leaving 1 base of the junction unmatched. The CDR3 totals 16 residues. Looked up from germline, CDR1 is SGHAT and CDR2 is FQNNGV. The DNA for the CDR3 is TGTGCCAGCAGCTTAGATACTAGCGGGGCCTACAATGAGCAGTTCTTC. This encodes CASSLDTSGAYNEQFF.